The 29 T cell receptor beta chains presented below share a single source sample, sequenced in a study of graft-versus-host responses after intestinal transplantation. Assay: immunoSEQ multiplex PCR; the TCRdb copy retains only in-frame clones and omits some. The sample lists about 99,000 clones, 80% to 95% occurring once. No cognate antigen is known for these TCRs. This material consisted of unstimulated CD8+ T cells sorted from spleen or lymph node cells, taken before intestinal transplant. The receptor set was obtained from a human donor who received an intestinal transplant.

V and J are TRBV7-9 and TRBJ1-3; the match to TRBD1 covers 9 bases. The junction had 14 bases not matched to a gene; V was cut back by 4 bases and J by 4 bases. This CDR3 has 18 amino acids. CDR1 is SEHNR and CDR2 is FQNEAQ in the germline V gene (reference sequence). CDR3 region: CASSSTGGGLVGGNTIYF. CDR3 coding DNA: TGTGCCAGCAGCTCCACAGGGGGCGGCCTCGTGGGAGGAAACACCATATATTTT.

V and J are TRBV29-1 and TRBJ2-5, with 10 bases aligning to TRBD2. Per germline, CDR1 SQVTM and CDR2 ANQGSEA. This CDR3 is 14 amino acids long. J gave up 3 bases and V 3 bases, and 4 bases lay outside the gene matches. For the CDR3, the DNA is TGCAGCGTTGAGACCACTAGCGGGGAAGAGACCCAGTACTTC. Its protein product is CSVETTSGEETQYF.

The chain uses TRBV12-5 and TRBJ2-5, with 11 nucleotides matching TRBD2. The junction had 9 bases not matched to a gene; V was cut back by 2 bases and J by 4 bases. Per germline, CDR1 LGHNT and CDR2 FRNRAP. This CDR3 has 17 amino acids. CDR3 bases: TGTGCTAGTGGTTTGTTCATAGCGGGGGGGCCAGTAGAGACCCAGTACTTC. This encodes CASGLFIAGGPVETQYF. The entire variable domain, with the rest obtained from reference TRBV12-5 and TRBJ2-5, is as follows: DARVTQTPRHKVTEMGQEVTMRCQPILGHNTVFWYRQTMMQGLELLAYFRNRAPLDDSGMPKDRFSAEMPDATLATLKIQPSEPRDSAVYFCASGLFIAGGPVETQYFGPGTRLLVL.

The V gene is TRBV2, the J gene TRBJ2-1, with 10 bases lining up with TRBD2. The CDR3 sequence is 14 residues long. The V segment lost 8 bases and the J segment 7 bases; nucleotides outside the gene matches: 8. Germline V CDR1 and CDR2: SNHLY, FYNNEI. The CDR3 DNA sequence: TGTGCCAGCTCGGAGCGGGGGGGCCCTAATGAGCAGTTCTTC. Residues: CASSERGGPNEQFF.

This clone was recorded only once. V is TRBV25-1 and J is TRBJ1-1; 7 bases agree with TRBD1. V was clipped by 9 bases and J by 6 bases; unmatched bases: 4. In germline, CDR1 is MGHDK, CDR2 SYGVNS. The CDR3 covers 11 residues. The CDR3, as DNA: TGTGCCAGTTCGCAGGGGGCTGAAGCTTTCTTT. Its protein is CASSQGAEAFF.

V usage is TRBV27 and J usage is TRBJ2-1; D not resolved. Trimming removed 6 bases from V and 7 bases from J, with 19 bases in between. The CDR3 totals 15 residues. Per the germline V gene, CDR1 is MNHEY and CDR2 is SMNVEV (reference sequence). The chain's CDR3 is CASSLEYSTGNEQFF. Written as DNA, the CDR3 is TGTGCCAGCAGCCTAGAATACTCAACGGGTAATGAGCAGTTCTTC.

The chain recombines TRBV4-1 with TRBJ1-2; possible D gene TRBD1, 5 bases. Per the germline V gene, CDR1 is MGHRA and CDR2 is YSYEKL. This CDR3 is built from 14 residues. V shed 3 bases and J shed 1 base, with 9 bases lying between them. The CDR3: CASSQGEGNYGYTF. As DNA, the CDR3 is TGCGCCAGCAGCCAGGGGGAGGGTAACTATGGCTACACCTTC.

This chain uses TRBV2 with TRBJ1-1, with D possibly being TRBD1 (6 bases). CDR3 length: 15 residues. The ends were cut back, 5 bases at V and 4 bases at J, with 17 bases in the middle. Germline lookup yields CDR1 SNHLY and CDR2 FYNNEI. CDR3 in amino acids: CASSPRGPWTTEAFF. The DNA for the CDR3 is TGTGCCAGCAGTCCCCGGGGGCCGTGGACCACTGAAGCTTTCTTT.

The chain has TRBV6-4 and TRBJ2-1; 10 nucleotides match TRBD2. Per the germline V gene, CDR1 is MRHNA and CDR2 is SNTAGT. CDR3 length: 19 residues. V was pared by 0 bases and J by 3 bases, with 11 bases of the junction left unmatched. The CDR3: CASSDSTSSGGPYYNEQFF. For the CDR3, the DNA is TGTGCCAGCAGTGACTCGACTTCTAGCGGGGGTCCCTACTACAATGAGCAGTTCTTC.

The chain carries TRBV2 and TRBJ2-3; D perhaps matches TRBD1 (6 bases). V lost 10 bases to trimming and J lost 1 base, with 9 bases between them. The CDR3 has 12 amino acids. Germline V gene lookup returns CDR1 SNHLY and CDR2 FYNNEI. The CDR3 sequence: CAKRQGTDTQYF. The CDR3 DNA sequence: TGTGCCAAACGACAGGGCACAGATACGCAGTATTTT. The complete variable domain, with remaining parts taken from reference TRBV2 and TRBJ2-3, reads EPEVTQTPSHQVTQMGQEVILRCVPISNHLYFYWYRQILGQKVEFLVSFYNNEISEKSEIFDDQFSVERPDGSNFTLKIRSTKLEDSAMYFCAKRQGTDTQYFGPGTRLTVL.

The V gene is TRBV6-5, the J gene TRBJ2-2; no clear D gene. Germline CDR1 is MNHEY and CDR2 is SVGAGI. CDR3 size: 12 residues. V dropped 6 bases and J dropped 10 bases, with 12 bases sitting between them. The CDR3 bases are TGTGCCAGCAGCCGATCCCTAGAGGAGCTGTTTTTT. This translates into CASSRSLEELFF.

This chain's CDR3 is CASSFSGVNTEAFF. The CDR3 bases are TGTGCCAGCAGTTTTTCCGGGGTGAACACTGAAGCTTTCTTT. The gene calls are TRBV27 and TRBJ1-1, with unresolved D. The CDR3 consists of 14 residues. Trimming took off 3 bases at V and 0 bases at J, with 8 bases between the two ends. Germline V CDR1 and CDR2: MNHEY, SMNVEV (reference sequence).

J is TRBJ2-7 and V is TRBV5-1; D gene uncertain. V shed 5 bases and J shed 1 base, with 16 bases lying between them. This CDR3 is built from 15 residues. The V gene's germline CDR1 is SGHRS and CDR2 YFSETQ. The CDR3 sequence: CASRKEEYESYEQYF. The CDR3 nucleotides are TGCGCCAGCAGGAAAGAGGAGTACGAGTCCTACGAGCAGTACTTC.

The rearrangement uses TRBV27 and TRBJ1-5; 7 nucleotides match TRBD1. Trimming took 5 bases from V and 5 from J; bases not matched to a gene: 6. This CDR3 region has 14 residues. Germline V gene lookup returns CDR1 MNHEY and CDR2 SMNVEV (reference sequence). The CDR3 coding sequence is TGTGCCAGCAGTCTGACAGGGTCCGATCAGCCCCAGCATTTT. Amino acids: CASSLTGSDQPQHF.

V and J are TRBV4-1 and TRBJ2-3, with TRBD2 matching 9 bases. This CDR3 spans 17 amino acids. V lost 2 bases to trimming and J lost 3 bases; unmatched junction nucleotides: 9. Germline V gene lookup returns CDR1 MGHRA and CDR2 YSYEKL. CDR3 nucleotide sequence: TGCGCCAGCAGCCAAATTAGCGGGGGCCAAGGAACAGATACGCAGTATTTT. Translated: CASSQISGGQGTDTQYF.

J is TRBJ2-2 and V is TRBV7-2; maybe TRBD1 (6 bases). Per germline, CDR1 SGHTA and CDR2 FQGNSA. Trimming took off 4 bases at V and 1 base at J, with 10 bases between the two ends. There are 15 residues in the CDR3. CDR3 in DNA: TGTGCCAGCAGCTGGGACAATAGGAACACCGGGGAGCTGTTTTTT. This encodes CASSWDNRNTGELFF.

The chain uses TRBV7-6 and TRBJ1-4; 7 bases agree with TRBD1. The trim removed 5 bases at V and 4 bases at J, leaving 4 bases unmatched. The CDR3 sequence is 14 residues long. Germline V gene lookup returns CDR1 SGHVS and CDR2 FNYEAQ. The CDR3 spells CASSQGGSNEKLFF. DNA for the CDR3: TGTGCCAGCAGCCAAGGGGGCAGTAATGAAAAACTGTTTTTT.

The chain joins TRBV9 to TRBJ2-7, with D possibly being TRBD2 (5 bases). The germline CDR1 and CDR2 sequences are SGDLS and YYNGEE. V dropped 3 bases and J dropped 5 bases, with 9 bases sitting between them. This CDR3 is built from 12 residues. The CDR3 DNA reads as TGTGCCAGCAGCGCTTACGGGAACGAGCAGTACTTC. Its translation: CASSAYGNEQYF.

This clone was observed a few times. This sequence joins TRBV9 and TRBJ1-5, with a weak D call TRBD1 (5 bases). Trimming removed 3 bases at V and 0 bases at J, with 10 bases between. In germline, CDR1 is SGDLS, CDR2 YYNGEE. The CDR3 runs 15 residues. This chain's CDR3 is CASSAGTGSNQPQHF. The CDR3 DNA sequence: TGTGCCAGCAGCGCCGGGACGGGTAGCAATCAGCCCCAGCATTTT.

This clone was detected once. The chain links TRBV27 to TRBJ2-3; 9 bases agree with TRBD2. Germline CDR1 and CDR2: MNHEY and SMNVEV (reference sequence). CDR3 length: 15 residues. With V trimmed by 2 bases and J by 6 bases, 6 bases remained unmatched. The CDR3 DNA follows: TGTGCCAGCAGTTTAAGGGTAGCGGGGGCGGATACGCAGTATTTT. Translating it yields CASSLRVAGADTQYF.

The CDR3 spells CASSQTGSITEAFF. For the CDR3, the DNA is TGTGCCAGCAGCCAGACAGGGTCGATCACTGAAGCTTTCTTT. The V call is TRBV6-5, the J call TRBJ1-1, with 7 bases that match TRBD1. V shed 6 bases, J shed 4 bases, and the junction held 8 bases outside the gene matches. The CDR3 consists of 14 residues. The V gene's germline CDR1 is MNHEY and CDR2 SVGAGI.

This chain connects TRBV19 to TRBJ1-2; 9 bases line up with TRBD1. The CDR3 runs 14 residues. Trimming took 9 bases from V and 5 from J; bases not matched to a gene: 10. CDR1 and CDR2 (germline): LNHDA, SQIVND (reference sequence). The CDR3 loop reads CASDATGGWYGYTF. Written as DNA, the CDR3 is TGTGCCAGCGACGCAACAGGGGGCTGGTATGGCTACACCTTC. Together with reference TRBV19 and TRBJ1-2, the CDR3 gives the full variable domain: DGGITQSPKYLFRKEGQNVTLSCEQNLNHDAMYWYRQDPGQGLRLIYYSQIVNDFQKGDIAEGYSVSREKKESFPLTVTSAQKNPTAFYLCASDATGGWYGYTFGSGTRLTVV.

V gene TRBV27 combines with J gene TRBJ2-3; possibly TRBD1 for D (6 bases). Germline CDR1 reads MNHEY; CDR2 reads SMNVEV (reference sequence). With 6 bases removed from V and 2 bases from J, the gap between germline ends came to 18 bases. The CDR3 loop spans 16 amino acids. In DNA, the CDR3 is TGTGCCAGCAGCCCCTTTACACAGGGAAACACAGATACGCAGTATTTT. It codes for CASSPFTQGNTDTQYF.

The rearrangement uses TRBV18 and TRBJ2-7; either TRBD1 or TRBD2 may supply D (5 bases each). V was pared by 2 bases and J by 0 bases, with 11 bases between. Germline V gene lookup returns CDR1 KGHSH and CDR2 LQKENI. This CDR3 has 15 residues. In nucleotides, the CDR3 is TGTGCCAGCTCACCAACCGGGACCTTCTCCTACGAGCAGTACTTC. Its protein product is CASSPTGTFSYEQYF.

This chain connects TRBV27 to TRBJ1-5; 8 bases match TRBD1. The V gene end was trimmed by 5 bases and the J gene end by 1 base; junction bases not matched to a gene: 10. The CDR3 is 17 amino acids. Germline CDR1 and CDR2: MNHEY and SMNVEV (reference sequence). The CDR3 bases are TGTGCCAGCAGTCCGAGGACAGGGCTTGGGAGCAATCAGCCCCAGCATTTT. Translating it yields CASSPRTGLGSNQPQHF.

The chain is built from TRBV7-2 and TRBJ1-4, with D possibly being TRBD1 (5 bases). Trimming removed 6 bases at V and 8 bases at J, with 16 bases between. CDR1 is SGHTA, CDR2 FQGNSA, per germline. The CDR3 runs 14 residues. The CDR3 coding sequence is TGTGCCAGCAGTCCGGGCGGGGGATACGAAAAACTGTTTTTT. Its translation: CASSPGGGYEKLFF.

The chain links TRBV19 to TRBJ1-4; maybe TRBD1 (6 bases). Deletions cut 3 bases from V and 4 bases from J, with 12 bases between. The CDR3 spans 15 residues. Germline loops: CDR1 LNHDA, CDR2 SQIVND (reference sequence). The CDR3 loop is CASSIQGQDNEKLFF. CDR3 DNA: TGTGCCAGTAGTATTCAGGGGCAGGATAATGAAAAACTGTTTTTT.

The chain recombines TRBV14 with TRBJ1-3; D gene unclear. The V end was cut by 3 bases, the J end by 0 bases, with 15 bases between. The V gene's germline CDR1 is SGHDN and CDR2 FVKESK. The CDR3 has 17 amino acids. CDR3 in amino acids: CASSQVPRTASGNTIYF. The CDR3 region has the DNA TGTGCCAGCAGCCAGGTCCCTCGTACAGCCTCTGGAAACACCATATATTTT. Together with reference TRBV14 and TRBJ1-3, the CDR3 gives the full variable domain: EAGVTQFPSHSVIEKGQTVTLRCDPISGHDNLYWYRRVMGKEIKFLLHFVKESKQDESGMPNNRFLAERTGGTYSTLKVQPAELEDSGVYFCASSQVPRTASGNTIYFGEGSWLTVV.

V gene TRBV27 combines with J gene TRBJ2-7; 7 positions agree with TRBD1. The CDR3 sequence is 14 residues long. Trimming removed 0 bases from V and 7 bases from J; junction bases left unmatched: 6. Per the germline V gene, CDR1 is MNHEY and CDR2 is SMNVEV (reference sequence). CDR3 residues: CASSLSVTGKEQYF. DNA of the CDR3: TGTGCCAGCAGTTTATCTGTGACAGGGAAAGAGCAGTACTTC.